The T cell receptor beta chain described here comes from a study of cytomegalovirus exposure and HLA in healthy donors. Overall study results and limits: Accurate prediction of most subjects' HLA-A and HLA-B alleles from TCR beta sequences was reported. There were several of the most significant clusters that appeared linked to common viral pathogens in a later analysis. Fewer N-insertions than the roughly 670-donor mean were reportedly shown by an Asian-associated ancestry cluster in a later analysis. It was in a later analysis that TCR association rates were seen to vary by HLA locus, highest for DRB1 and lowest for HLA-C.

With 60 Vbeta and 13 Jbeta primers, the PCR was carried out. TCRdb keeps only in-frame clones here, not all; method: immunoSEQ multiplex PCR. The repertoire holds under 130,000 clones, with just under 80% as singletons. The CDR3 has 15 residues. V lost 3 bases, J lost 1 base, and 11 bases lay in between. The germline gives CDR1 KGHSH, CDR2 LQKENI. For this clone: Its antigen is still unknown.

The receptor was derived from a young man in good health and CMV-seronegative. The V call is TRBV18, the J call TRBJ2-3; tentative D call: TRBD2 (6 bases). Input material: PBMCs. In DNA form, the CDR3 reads TGTGCCAGCTCACCCGGGGTAGCGGGCACAGATACGCAGTATTTT. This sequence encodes CASSPGVAGTDTQYF.